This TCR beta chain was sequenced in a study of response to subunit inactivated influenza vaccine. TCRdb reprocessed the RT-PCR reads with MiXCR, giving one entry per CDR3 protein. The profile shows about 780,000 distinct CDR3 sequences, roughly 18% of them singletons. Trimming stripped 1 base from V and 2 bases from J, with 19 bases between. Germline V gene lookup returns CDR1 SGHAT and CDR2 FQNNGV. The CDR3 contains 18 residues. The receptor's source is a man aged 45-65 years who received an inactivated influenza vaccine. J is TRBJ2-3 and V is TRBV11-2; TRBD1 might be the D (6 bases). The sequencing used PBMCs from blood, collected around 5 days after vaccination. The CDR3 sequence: CASSLGQAGRLSTDTQYF. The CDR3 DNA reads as TGTGCCAGCAGCTTAGGACAGGCTGGACGCCTTTCCACAGATACGCAGTATTTT.